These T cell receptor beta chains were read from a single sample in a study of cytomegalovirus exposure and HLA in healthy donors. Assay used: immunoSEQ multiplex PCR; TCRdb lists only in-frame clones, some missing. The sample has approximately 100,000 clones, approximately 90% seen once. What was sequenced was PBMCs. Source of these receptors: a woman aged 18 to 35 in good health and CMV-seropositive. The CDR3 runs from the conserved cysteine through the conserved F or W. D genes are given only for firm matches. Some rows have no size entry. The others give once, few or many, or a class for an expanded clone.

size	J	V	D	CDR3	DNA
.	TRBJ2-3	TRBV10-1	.	CASSESVMGADTQYF	TGCGCCAGCAGTGAGTCGGTTATGGGGGCGGATACGCAGTATTTT
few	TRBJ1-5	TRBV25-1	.	CASANSNQPQHF	TGTGCCAGCGCTAATAGCAATCAGCCCCAGCATTTT
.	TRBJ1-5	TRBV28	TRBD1	CASRSRQGGNQPQHF	TGTGCCAGCCGATCAAGACAGGGTGGAAATCAGCCCCAGCATTTT
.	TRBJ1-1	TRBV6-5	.	CASSSPYRAIEAFF	TGTGCCAGCAGTTCACCCTACCGAGCGATAGAAGCTTTCTTT
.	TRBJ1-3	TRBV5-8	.	CASSLGHRSGNTIYF	TGTGCCAGCAGCTTAGGACATCGCTCGGGAAACACCATATATTTT
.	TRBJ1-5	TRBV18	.	CASSPGDRDQPQHF	TGTGCCAGCTCACCGGGAGACCGAGATCAGCCCCAGCATTTT
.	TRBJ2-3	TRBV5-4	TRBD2	CAGALAGGPDTQYF	TGTGCCGGAGCTCTAGCGGGGGGTCCAGATACGCAGTATTTT
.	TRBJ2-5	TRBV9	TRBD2	CASSVLGLAGQETQYF	TGTGCCAGCAGCGTCCTGGGGCTAGCGGGTCAAGAGACCCAGTACTTC
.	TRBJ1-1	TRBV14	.	CASSQGQLANTEAFF	TGTGCCAGCAGCCAAGGACAGTTGGCGAACACTGAAGCTTTCTTT
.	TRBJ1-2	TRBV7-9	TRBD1	CASSIMTGGYTF	TGTGCCAGCAGCATAATGACAGGGGGCTACACCTTC
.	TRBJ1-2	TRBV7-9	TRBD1	CASSPGDRGYGYTF	TGTGCCAGCAGCCCGGGGGACAGGGGCTATGGCTACACCTTC
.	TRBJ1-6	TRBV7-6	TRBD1	CASSTTSGGINSPLHF	TGTGCCAGCAGCACCACATCAGGGGGAATAAATTCACCCCTCCACTTT
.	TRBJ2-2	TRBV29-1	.	CSVLRGFGELFF	TGCAGCGTTCTACGGGGTTTCGGGGAGCTGTTTTTT
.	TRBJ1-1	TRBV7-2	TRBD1	CASSLGTGGPTEAFF	TGTGCCAGCAGCTTAGGGACAGGGGGACCCACTGAAGCTTTCTTT
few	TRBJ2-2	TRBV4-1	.	CASSQGPDRTGELFF	TGCGCCAGCAGCCAAGGGCCGGACAGAACCGGGGAGCTGTTTTTT
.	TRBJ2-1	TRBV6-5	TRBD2	CASSYRSGGGDNEQFF	TGTGCCAGCAGTTACCGAAGCGGGGGGGGCGACAATGAGCAGTTCTTC
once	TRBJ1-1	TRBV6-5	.	CASSPVMNTEAFF	TGTGCCAGCAGTCCAGTAATGAACACTGAAGCTTTCTTT
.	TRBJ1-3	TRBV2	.	CASSARGSGNTIYF	TGTGCCAGCAGCGCTCGGGGGTCCGGAAACACCATATATTTT
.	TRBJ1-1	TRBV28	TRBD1	CASSPGQENTEAFF	TGTGCCAGCAGCCCCGGACAGGAGAACACTGAAGCTTTCTTT
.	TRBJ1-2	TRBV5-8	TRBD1	CASSLSVRDRGIDGYGYTF	TGTGCCAGCAGCTTGTCTGTACGGGACAGGGGGATAGACGGCTATGGCTACACCTTC
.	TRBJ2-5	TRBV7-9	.	CASSHLQGRETQYF	TGTGCCAGCAGTCACCTTCAGGGGAGAGAGACCCAGTACTTC
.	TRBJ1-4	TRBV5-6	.	CASSLYGDVATNEKLFF	TGTGCCAGCAGCTTGTACGGAGACGTTGCAACTAATGAAAAACTGTTTTTT
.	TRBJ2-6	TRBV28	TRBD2	CASSPGGLTGANVLTF	TGTGCCAGCAGTCCCGGGGGGTTGACTGGGGCCAACGTCCTGACTTTC
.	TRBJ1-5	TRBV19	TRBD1	CASSMAGGGNQPQHF	TGTGCCAGTAGTATGGCAGGGGGCGGCAATCAGCCCCAGCATTTT
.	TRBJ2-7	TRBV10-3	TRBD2	CAISEASGDSYEQYF	TGTGCCATCAGTGAGGCTAGCGGGGACTCCTACGAGCAGTACTTC
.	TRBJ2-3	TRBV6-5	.	CASSYSTSPTDTQYF	TGTGCCAGCAGTTACTCAACTAGTCCCACAGATACGCAGTATTTT
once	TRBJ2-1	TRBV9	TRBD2	CASSAGTSGGASEQFF	TGTGCCAGCAGCGCTGGGACTAGCGGGGGGGCTAGTGAGCAGTTCTTC
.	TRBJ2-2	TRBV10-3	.	CAISLGFAGELFF	TGTGCCATCAGCCTAGGTTTCGCCGGGGAGCTGTTTTTT
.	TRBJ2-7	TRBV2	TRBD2	CASSTGTKFGEQYF	TGTGCCAGCAGTACCGGGACTAAGTTTGGCGAGCAGTACTTC
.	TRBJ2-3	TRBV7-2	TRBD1	CASSSTGGARDTQYF	TGTGCCAGCAGCTCCACAGGGGGCGCAAGAGATACGCAGTATTTT
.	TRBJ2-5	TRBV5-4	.	CASSGPGHGSQYF	TGTGCCAGCAGCGGGCCGGGACATGGAAGCCAGTACTTC
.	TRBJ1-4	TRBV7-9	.	CASSPPGGEKLFF	TGTGCCAGCAGCCCCCCTGGAGGTGAAAAACTGTTTTTT
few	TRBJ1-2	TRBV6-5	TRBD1	CASSLGTEAYGYTF	TGTGCCAGCAGTTTGGGGACAGAGGCTTATGGCTACACCTTC
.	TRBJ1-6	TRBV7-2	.	CASRPGGSSPLHF	TGTGCCAGCAGACCCGGAGGTAGTTCACCCCTCCACTTT
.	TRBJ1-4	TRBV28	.	CASSGTTAVNEKLFF	TGTGCCAGCAGCGGCACGACAGCCGTAAATGAAAAACTGTTTTTT
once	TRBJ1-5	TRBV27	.	CASSLAGINQPQHF	TGTGCCAGCAGTTTAGCAGGGATCAATCAGCCCCAGCATTTT
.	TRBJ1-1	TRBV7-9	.	CASSFGGATEAFF	TGTGCCAGCAGCTTCGGGGGGGCCACTGAAGCTTTCTTT
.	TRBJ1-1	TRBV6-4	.	CASQREANTEAFF	TGTGCCAGCCAACGGGAGGCTAATACTGAAGCTTTCTTT
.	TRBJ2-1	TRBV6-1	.	CASSSGSSYNEQFF	TGTGCCAGCAGTTCAGGTAGCTCCTACAATGAGCAGTTCTTC
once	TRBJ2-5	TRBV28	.	CASSLFGGTQETQYF	TGTGCCAGCAGTTTGTTTGGGGGGACCCAAGAGACCCAGTACTTC
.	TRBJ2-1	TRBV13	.	CASSLVPRINDEQFF	TGTGCCAGCAGCTTAGTTCCTAGAATTAACGATGAGCAGTTCTTC
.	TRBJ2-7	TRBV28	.	CASSLPRAYEQYF	TGTGCCAGCAGTTTACCCAGGGCCTACGAGCAGTACTTC
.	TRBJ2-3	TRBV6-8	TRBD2	CASLRPGLAGGGCTDTQYF	TGTGCCAGCCTCCGACCGGGACTAGCGGGGGGTGGCTGCACAGATACGCAGTATTTT
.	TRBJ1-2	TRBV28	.	CASSLDTGYGYTF	TGTGCCAGCAGTCTGGACACAGGCTATGGCTACACCTTC
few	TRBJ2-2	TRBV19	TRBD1	CASRQGATGELFF	TGTGCCAGTAGGCAGGGGGCCACCGGGGAGCTGTTTTTT
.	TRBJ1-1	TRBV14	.	CASSQEVIQMNTEAFF	TGTGCCAGCAGCCAAGAAGTGATACAAATGAACACTGAAGCTTTCTTT